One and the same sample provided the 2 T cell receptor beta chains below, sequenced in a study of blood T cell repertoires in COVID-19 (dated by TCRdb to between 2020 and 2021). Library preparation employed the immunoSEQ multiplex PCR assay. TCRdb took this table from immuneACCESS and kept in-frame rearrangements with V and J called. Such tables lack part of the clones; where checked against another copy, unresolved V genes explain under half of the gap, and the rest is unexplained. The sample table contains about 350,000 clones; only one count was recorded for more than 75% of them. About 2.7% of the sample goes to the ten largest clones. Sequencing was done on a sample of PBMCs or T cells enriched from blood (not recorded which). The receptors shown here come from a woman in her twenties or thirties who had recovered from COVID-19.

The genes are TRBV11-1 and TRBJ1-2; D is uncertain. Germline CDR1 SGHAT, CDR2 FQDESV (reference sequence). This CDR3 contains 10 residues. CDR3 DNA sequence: TGTGCGACGTTCGACGGGGGCTACACCTTC. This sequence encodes CATFDGGYTF. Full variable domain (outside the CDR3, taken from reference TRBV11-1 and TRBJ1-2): EAEVAQSPRYKITEKSQAVAFWCDPISGHATLYWYRQILGQGPELLVQFQDESVVDDSQLPKDRFSAERLKGVDSTLKIQPAELGDSAMYLCATFDGGYTFGSGTRLTVV.

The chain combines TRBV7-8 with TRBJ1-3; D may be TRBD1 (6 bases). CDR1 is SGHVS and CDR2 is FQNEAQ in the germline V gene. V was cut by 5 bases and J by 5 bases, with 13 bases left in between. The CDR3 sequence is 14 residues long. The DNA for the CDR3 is TGTGCCAGCAGCGGGATACAGGGCCGAAACACCATATATTTT. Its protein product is CASSGIQGRNTIYF.